This entry features one T cell receptor (beta chain) sequence. Antigen: not known. This sample is part of a study of cytomegalovirus exposure and HLA in healthy donors. General study findings and limits: Subsequent analysis of the roughly 120 validation repertoires found a tendency for first-cohort TCR clusters to co-occur. Cytomegalovirus status was reportedly diagnosed by the classifier with high sensitivity and specificity. Many donors shared some public TCRs, even though most TCR sequences were rare.

Profiling relied on immunoSEQ multiplex PCR, and the TCRdb table lists in-frame clones only, not all of them. The table includes about 130,000 clones, about 90% detected once. Sequenced material: PBMCs. The sequence derives from a woman aged 25 to 39 in good health and CMV-seropositive.

This chain's CDR3 is CASSKQYEQYF. The CDR3 bases are TGTGCCAGCAGCAAACAGTACGAGCAGTACTTC. This rearrangement joins TRBV28 to TRBJ2-7; D gene uncertain. Germline assignment: CDR1 MDHEN and CDR2 SYDVKM. With 6 bases removed from V and 4 bases from J, the gap between germline ends came to 7 bases. This CDR3 region has 11 residues.